The present T cell receptor (beta chain) was sequenced within a study of early T cells in non-severe SARS-CoV-2 infection. The overall study: The study sequenced bulk RNA from unsorted whole blood, with chains unpaired.

Trimming pared 0 bases from V and 0 bases from J, leaving 16 bases between. The CDR3 is made up of 18 amino acids. Germline CDR1 is SGHNT and CDR2 is YYREEE (reference sequence). Researchers tagged individual cDNA molecules with unique molecular identifiers. MiXCR, run by TCRdb on the 5' RACE reads, gives a single entry per CDR3 protein. This table has over 50,000 distinct CDR3 sequences, over 10% appearing once. At least ten counts were recorded for this clonotype. Its specificity is unknown. General study findings and limits: Matching against VDJdb likely underestimated virus-specific expansions, favoring anti-spike CD8.

Input material: whole blood. The clonotype was recovered from an adult who was a healthcare worker with PCR-confirmed SARS-CoV-2 infection or an uninfected control (not recorded which). The chain joins TRBV5-4 to TRBJ2-4; D call uncertain. The CDR3 loop reads CASSLGRPTNLAKNIQYF. CDR3 nucleotides: TGTGCCAGCAGCTTGGGGCGGCCGACGAATCTAGCCAAAAACATTCAGTACTTC.